The 17 T cell receptor beta chains below all came from one sample that was sequenced in a study of CDR3 diversity in severe acne. Each CDR3 protein is one row after TCRdb ran MiXCR on the PCR reads. Among some 85,000 distinct CDR3 sequences listed, around 50% were seen once. What was sequenced was blood. The origin of the receptors is a male donor with severe acne vulgaris.

The V call is TRBV10-3, the J call TRBJ1-2, with 8 bases aligning to TRBD1. This CDR3 has 13 residues. Trimming cost V 7 bases and J 7 bases; bases outside gene matches: 8. Germline CDR1 ENHRY, CDR2 SYGVKD. The CDR3 spells CAINPAGGRGYTF. The DNA for the CDR3 is TGTGCCATCAACCCCGCAGGGGGCCGTGGCTACACCTTC.

In regard to this clonotype: The junction departs from germline at one end; a sequencing error may be responsible. The chain couples TRBV7-2 to TRBJ2-7; D remains ambiguous. Germline CDR1 SGHTA, CDR2 FQGNSA. The CDR3 covers 11 residues. CDR3 in amino acids: CATSSQYEQHF. CDR3 bases: TGTGCCACCAGCTCTCAGTACGAGCAGCACTTC. Together with reference TRBV7-2 and TRBJ2-7, the CDR3 gives the full variable domain: GAGVSQSPSNKVTEKGKDVELRCDPISGHTALYWYRQSLGQGLEFLIYFQGNSAPDKSGLPSDRFSAERTGGSVSTLTIQRTQQEDSAVYLCATSSQYEQHFGPGTRLTVT.

V is TRBV4-1 and J is TRBJ2-4, with TRBD1 identical over 9 bases. Germline V gene sequence: CDR1 MGHRA, CDR2 YSYEKL. Trimming at V came to 3 bases and at J to 2 bases, leaving 11 bases not matched to a gene. This CDR3 comprises 18 residues. The CDR3 DNA is TGCGCCAGCAGCCACCCGCGGATAGACAGGGGGTCCAAAAACATTCAGTACTTC. It is translated as CASSHPRIDRGSKNIQYF.

The rearrangement joins TRBV15 to TRBJ1-1; 7 nucleotides line up with TRBD1. The CDR3 has 14 residues. CDR1 LNHNV and CDR2 YYDKDF come from the germline V gene (reference sequence). The V segment lost 4 bases and the J segment 7 bases; nucleotides outside the gene matches: 9. In nucleotides, the CDR3 is TGTGCCACCAGCACCCCGACAGGGTTGAGTGAAGCTTTCTTT. Translating it yields CATSTPTGLSEAFF.

Sample share makes this clonotype large. This rearrangement joins TRBV2 to TRBJ2-5; D unclear. Per the germline V gene, CDR1 is SNHLY and CDR2 is FYNNEI. V was clipped by 4 bases and J by 3 bases, with 15 bases between them. This CDR3 spans 15 amino acids. CDR3 sequence (DNA): TGTGCCAGCAGTGGGGATTGGGCGAGGAAAGAGACCCAGTACTTC. Amino acids: CASSGDWARKETQYF.

The rearrangement links TRBV6-2 or TRBV6-3 to TRBJ2-7; 8 nucleotides match TRBD2. The V segment lost 2 bases and the J segment 7 bases; nucleotides outside the gene matches: 10. CDR1 and CDR2 (germline): MNHEY, SVGEGT. There are 15 residues in the CDR3. Here the CDR3 reads CASSYRAGGTGEQYF. The CDR3 nucleotides are TGTGCCAGCAGTTACCGGGCGGGAGGTACCGGGGAGCAGTACTTC.

A remark on this clonotype: This sequence may be a read error, since a much larger clone differs from it by one base. The chain employs TRBV7-2 and TRBJ2-1; 7 nucleotides match TRBD1. The CDR3 has 15 residues. Germline V lookup: CDR1 SGHTA, CDR2 FQGNSA. This CDR3 reads CASGKSGGPYSEQFF. The CDR3 nucleotides read TGTGCCAGCGGAAAATCAGGGGGACCCTACAGTGAGCAGTTCTTC.

This clonotype was found once. V usage is TRBV5-4 and J usage is TRBJ1-6; 7 bases are shared with TRBD1. With V trimmed by 0 bases and J by 8 bases, 2 bases remained unmatched. CDR3 length: 14 amino acids. Germline values: CDR1 SGHNT, CDR2 YYREEE (reference sequence). This CDR3 reads CASSLGGGHSPLHF. The DNA for the CDR3 is TGTGCCAGCAGCTTGGGAGGGGGCCATTCACCCCTCCACTTT.

Remarks on this clonotype: One base away lies a much larger clone, so this may be a sequencing read error. This chain joins TRBV19 and TRBJ1-1; perhaps TRBD1 as D (5 bases). From germline, CDR1 is LNHDA and CDR2 SQIVND (reference sequence). The CDR3 is made up of 14 amino acids. CDR3 sequence reads: CASSGDRLNTEASF. DNA for the CDR3: TGTGCCAGTAGTGGAGACAGACTGAACACTGAAGCTTCCTTT.

This chain connects TRBV19 to TRBJ1-5; 8 bases fit TRBD1. Losses at the gene ends were 4 bases for V and 0 bases for J; bases not matched to a gene: 5. This CDR3 has 16 amino acids. Germline CDR1 reads LNHDA; CDR2 reads SQIVND (reference sequence). In nucleotides, the CDR3 is TGTGCCAGTAGTACTTACGGACAGGGTAGCAATCAGCCCCAGCATTTT. It is translated as CASSTYGQGSNQPQHF.

Many counts were recorded for this clonotype. V usage is TRBV12-3 or TRBV12-4 and J usage is TRBJ2-5, with 7 bases identical to TRBD2. V lost 5 bases and J lost 5; bases outside the gene matches: 8. The CDR3 runs 14 residues. The CDR3 protein is CASSTHTSVETQYF. In DNA, the CDR3 is TGTGCCAGCAGTACCCATACTAGCGTGGAGACCCAGTACTTC.

This clonotype was counted many times. The gene calls are TRBV20-1 and TRBJ2-3, with 9 bases fitting TRBD1. Unmatched junction bases numbered 10, after V lost 6 bases and J lost 3 bases. This CDR3 comprises 15 residues. CDR1 and CDR2 (germline): DFQATT, SNEGSKA (reference sequence). DNA of the CDR3: TGCAGTGCGGGGGGACAGGGCTCGTTTACAGATACGCAGTATTTT. This gives the protein CSAGGQGSFTDTQYF.

This clonotype was detected a few times. CDR3 region: CSARAIGITGELFF. In DNA, the CDR3 is TGCAGTGCTAGAGCTATTGGGATAACCGGGGAGCTGTTTTTT. The chain carries TRBV20-1 and TRBJ2-2; no reliable D call. V lost 1 base, J lost 5 bases, and 11 bases lay in between. The length of the CDR3 is 14 residues. Germline-derived CDR1 and CDR2 are DFQATT and SNEGSKA (reference sequence).

This clonotype was seen many times. The chain employs TRBV10-2 and TRBJ1-2, with D unclear. CDR3 length: 14 residues. Germline CDR1 reads WSHSY; CDR2 reads SAAADI. V lost 2 bases and J lost 4, with 11 bases in between. This CDR3 reads CASSEQFSVYGYTF. CDR3 coding DNA: TGCGCCAGCAGTGAGCAGTTCTCGGTCTATGGCTACACCTTC.

This chain uses TRBV7-2 with TRBJ1-1; no clear D. The CDR3 is made up of 8 amino acids. The V gene lost 8 bases and the J gene lost 11 bases, with 6 bases spanning the gap. CDR1 and CDR2 (germline): SGHTA, FQGNSA. CDR3 sequence reads: CASGWAFF. The CDR3 nucleotides are TGTGCCAGCGGCTGGGCTTTCTTT.

The chain couples TRBV12-3 or TRBV12-4 to TRBJ2-1; 7 nucleotides align to TRBD2. This CDR3 is 13 amino acids long. Trimming cost V 6 bases and J 4 bases; bases outside gene matches: 3. The CDR3 DNA is TGTGCCAGCAGGGGACTAAAATACAATGAGCAGTTCTTC. As protein: CASRGLKYNEQFF.

The chain couples TRBV4-2 to TRBJ1-5; 7 bases are shared with TRBD1. This CDR3 has 18 residues. V lost 5 bases, J lost 4 bases, and 17 bases stayed unmatched. Germline V gene sequence: CDR1 LGHNA, CDR2 YNFKEQ. The DNA of the CDR3 is TGTGCCAGCAGCAAAACCAATCACAGGGGAATTGGGAATCAGCCCCAGCATTTT. Its translation is CASSKTNHRGIGNQPQHF.